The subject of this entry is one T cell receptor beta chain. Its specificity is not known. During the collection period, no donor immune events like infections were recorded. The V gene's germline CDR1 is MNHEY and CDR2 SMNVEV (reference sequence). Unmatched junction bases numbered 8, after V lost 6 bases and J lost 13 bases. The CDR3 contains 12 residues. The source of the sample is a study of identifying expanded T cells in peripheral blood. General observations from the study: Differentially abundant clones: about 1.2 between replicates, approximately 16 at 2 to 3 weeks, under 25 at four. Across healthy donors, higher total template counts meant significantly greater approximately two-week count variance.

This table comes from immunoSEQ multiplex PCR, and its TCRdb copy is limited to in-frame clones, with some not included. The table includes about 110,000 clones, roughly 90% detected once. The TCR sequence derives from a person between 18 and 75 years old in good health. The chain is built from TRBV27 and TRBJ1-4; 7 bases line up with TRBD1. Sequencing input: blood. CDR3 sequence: CASRPVRGALFF. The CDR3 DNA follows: TGTGCCAGCAGACCCGTCAGGGGGGCACTGTTTTTT.